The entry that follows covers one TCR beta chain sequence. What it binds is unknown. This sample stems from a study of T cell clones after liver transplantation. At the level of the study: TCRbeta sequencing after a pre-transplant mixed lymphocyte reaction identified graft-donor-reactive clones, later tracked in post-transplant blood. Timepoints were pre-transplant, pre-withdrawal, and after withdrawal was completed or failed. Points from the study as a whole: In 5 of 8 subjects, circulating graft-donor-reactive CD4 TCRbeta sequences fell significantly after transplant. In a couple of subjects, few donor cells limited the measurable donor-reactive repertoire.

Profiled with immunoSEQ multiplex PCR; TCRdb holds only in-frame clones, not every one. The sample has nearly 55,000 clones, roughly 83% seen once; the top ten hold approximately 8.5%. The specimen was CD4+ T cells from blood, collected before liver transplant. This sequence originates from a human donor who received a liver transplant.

The CDR3 loop reads CASSPPSKHEQFF. The CDR3 DNA sequence: TGTGCCAGCTCACCACCGTCCAAACATGAGCAGTTCTTC. The chain joins TRBV18 to TRBJ2-1; D gene ambiguous. Trimming removed 0 bases from V and 8 bases from J, with 8 bases in between. This CDR3 region has 13 residues. Germline V lookup: CDR1 KGHSH, CDR2 LQKENI.